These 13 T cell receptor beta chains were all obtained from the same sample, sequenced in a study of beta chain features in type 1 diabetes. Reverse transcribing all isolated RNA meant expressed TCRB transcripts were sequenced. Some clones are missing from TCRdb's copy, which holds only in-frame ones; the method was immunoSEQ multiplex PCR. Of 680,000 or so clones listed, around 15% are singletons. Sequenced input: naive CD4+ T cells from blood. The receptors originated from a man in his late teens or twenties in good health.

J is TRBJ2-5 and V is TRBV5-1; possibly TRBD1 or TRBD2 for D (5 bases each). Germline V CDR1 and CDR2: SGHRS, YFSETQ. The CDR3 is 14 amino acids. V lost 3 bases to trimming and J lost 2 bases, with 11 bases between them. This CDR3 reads CASSSGTQQETQYF. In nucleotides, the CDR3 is TGCGCCAGCAGCTCCGGGACGCAACAAGAGACCCAGTACTTC.

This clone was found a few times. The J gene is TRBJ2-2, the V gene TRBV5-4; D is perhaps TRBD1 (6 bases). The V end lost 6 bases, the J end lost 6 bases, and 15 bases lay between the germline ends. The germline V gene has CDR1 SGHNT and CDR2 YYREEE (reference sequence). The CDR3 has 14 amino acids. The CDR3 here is CASTAGTNSGELFF. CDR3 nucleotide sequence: TGTGCCAGCACTGCCGGGACAAACTCCGGGGAGCTGTTTTTT.

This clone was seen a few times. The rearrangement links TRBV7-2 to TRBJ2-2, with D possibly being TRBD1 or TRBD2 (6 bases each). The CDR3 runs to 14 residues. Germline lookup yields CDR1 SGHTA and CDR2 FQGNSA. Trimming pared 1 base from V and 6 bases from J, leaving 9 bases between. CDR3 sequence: CASSLVRGPGELFF. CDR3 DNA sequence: TGTGCCAGCAGCTTAGTCCGGGGGCCCGGGGAGCTGTTTTTT. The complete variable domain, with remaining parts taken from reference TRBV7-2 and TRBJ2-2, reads GAGVSQSPSNKVTEKGKDVELRCDPISGHTALYWYRQSLGQGLEFLIYFQGNSAPDKSGLPSDRFSAERTGGSVSTLTIQRTQQEDSAVYLCASSLVRGPGELFFGEGSRLTVL.

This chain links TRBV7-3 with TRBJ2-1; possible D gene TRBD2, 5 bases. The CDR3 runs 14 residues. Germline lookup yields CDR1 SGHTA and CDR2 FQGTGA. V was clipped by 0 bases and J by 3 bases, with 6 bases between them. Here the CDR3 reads CASSLTRDYNEQFF. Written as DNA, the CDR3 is TGTGCCAGCAGCTTAACCCGGGACTACAATGAGCAGTTCTTC.

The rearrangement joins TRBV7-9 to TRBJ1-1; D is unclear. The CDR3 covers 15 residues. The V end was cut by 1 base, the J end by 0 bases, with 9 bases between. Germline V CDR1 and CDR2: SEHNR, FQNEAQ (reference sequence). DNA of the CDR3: TGTGCCAGCAGCTTAGTCAGACGAATGAACACTGAAGCTTTCTTT. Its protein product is CASSLVRRMNTEAFF.

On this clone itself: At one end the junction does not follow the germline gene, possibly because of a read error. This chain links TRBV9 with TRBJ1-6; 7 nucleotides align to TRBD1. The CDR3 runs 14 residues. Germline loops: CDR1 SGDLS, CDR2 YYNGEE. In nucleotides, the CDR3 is TGTGCCAGCAGCGTAGAGGGGGCAGATTCATCCCTCCACTTT. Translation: CASSVEGADSSLHF.

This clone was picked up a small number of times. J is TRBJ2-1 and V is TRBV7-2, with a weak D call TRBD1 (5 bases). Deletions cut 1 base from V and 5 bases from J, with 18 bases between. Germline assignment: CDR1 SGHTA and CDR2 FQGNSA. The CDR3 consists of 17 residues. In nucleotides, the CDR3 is TGTGCCAGCAGCTTAGTCTGGTGGGCAGGGTCGGACAATGAGCAGTTCTTC. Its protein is CASSLVWWAGSDNEQFF.

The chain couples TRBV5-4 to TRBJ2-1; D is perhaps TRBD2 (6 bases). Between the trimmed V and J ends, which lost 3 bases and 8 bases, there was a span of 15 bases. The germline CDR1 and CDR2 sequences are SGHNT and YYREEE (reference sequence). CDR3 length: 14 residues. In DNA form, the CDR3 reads TGTGCCAGCAGCTCGGGTGGAGGGAGCGATGAGCAGTTCTTC. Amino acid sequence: CASSSGGGSDEQFF.

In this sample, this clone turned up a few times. DNA of the CDR3: TGTGCCAGCAGTGCCTTTGCTAACTATGGCTACACCTTC. It yields the protein CASSAFANYGYTF. The chain is built from TRBV27 and TRBJ1-2; D ambiguous. CDR1 MNHEY and CDR2 SMNVEV come from the germline V gene (reference sequence). V was clipped by 5 bases and J by 0 bases, with 7 bases between them. There are 13 residues in the CDR3.

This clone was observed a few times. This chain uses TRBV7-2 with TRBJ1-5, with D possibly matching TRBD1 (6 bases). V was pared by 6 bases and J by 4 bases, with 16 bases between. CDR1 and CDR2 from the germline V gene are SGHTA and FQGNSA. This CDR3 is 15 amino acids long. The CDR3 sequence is CASSPRVGGNQPQHF. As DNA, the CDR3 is TGTGCCAGCAGTCCCAGGGTAGGGGGTAATCAGCCCCAGCATTTT. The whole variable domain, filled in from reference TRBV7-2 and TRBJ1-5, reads GAGVSQSPSNKVTEKGKDVELRCDPISGHTALYWYRQSLGQGLEFLIYFQGNSAPDKSGLPSDRFSAERTGGSVSTLTIQRTQQEDSAVYLCASSPRVGGNQPQHFGDGTRLSIL.

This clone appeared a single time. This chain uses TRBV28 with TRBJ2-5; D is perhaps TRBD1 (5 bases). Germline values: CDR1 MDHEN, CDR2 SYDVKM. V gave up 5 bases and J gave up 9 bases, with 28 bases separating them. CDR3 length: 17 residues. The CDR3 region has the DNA TGTGCCAGCAGTCTACCCTTAGGGGATCACGTTGCCCATCCCCAGTACTTC. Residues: CASSLPLGDHVAHPQYF.

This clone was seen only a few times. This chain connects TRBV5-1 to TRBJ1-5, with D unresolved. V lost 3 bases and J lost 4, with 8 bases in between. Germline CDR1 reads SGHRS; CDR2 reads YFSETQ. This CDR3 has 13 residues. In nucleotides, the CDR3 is TGCGCCAGCAGCTCGACGGGGAATCAGCCCCAGCATTTT. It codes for CASSSTGNQPQHF.

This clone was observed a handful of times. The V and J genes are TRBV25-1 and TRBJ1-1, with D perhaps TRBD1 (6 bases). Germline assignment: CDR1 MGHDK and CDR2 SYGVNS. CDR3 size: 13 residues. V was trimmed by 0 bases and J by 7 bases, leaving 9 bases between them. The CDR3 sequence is CASSEYTQGEAFF. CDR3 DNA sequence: TGTGCCAGCAGTGAATATACACAGGGTGAAGCTTTCTTT. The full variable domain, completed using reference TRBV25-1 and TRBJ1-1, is EADIYQTPRYLVIGTGKKITLECSQTMGHDKMYWYQQDPGMELHLIHYSYGVNSTEKGDLSSESTVSRIRTEHFPLTLESARPSHTSQYLCASSEYTQGEAFFGQGTRLTVV.